The source of this TCR beta chain is a study of cytomegalovirus exposure and HLA in healthy donors. Germline V gives CDR1 LNHDA, CDR2 SQIVND (reference sequence). CDR3 length equals 14 residues. The PCR ran on 60 Vbeta and 13 Jbeta primers. Assay used: immunoSEQ multiplex PCR; TCRdb lists only in-frame clones, some missing. Among approximately 160,000 clones listed, roughly 79% were seen once. With respect to this clone: Sequence at one end of the junction differs from germline and may be a read error. Other DNA sequences in the sample encode the same CDR3.

The source is a woman aged 40-49 years in good health and CMV-seropositive. This rearrangement joins TRBV19 to TRBJ1-2, with 7 positions matching TRBD1. Input material: PBMCs. The CDR3 coding sequence is TGTGCCAGTAGTATAAGGACAGGAGCCTATGGCTACACCTTT. Protein: CASSIRTGAYGYTF.